Each of the 8 T cell receptor beta chains below was sequenced from the same sample in a study of T cell responses to AZD1222 COVID-19 vaccine. Only in-frame clones appear in the TCRdb table, and some are missing; sequencing was by immunoSEQ multiplex PCR. The sample holds about 120,000 clones, over 75% seen once. The sequences come from peripheral blood, collected on day 0 of AZD1222 vaccination. The receptors here all came from an adult in good health.

The rearrangement uses TRBV7-9 and TRBJ2-3; the match to TRBD2 covers 9 bases. CDR1 and CDR2 (germline): SEHNR, FQNEAQ (reference sequence). This CDR3 is 17 amino acids long. V gave up 0 bases and J gave up 3 bases; unmatched junction bases: 7. The CDR3 protein is CASSLALREGITDTQYF. The CDR3 DNA is TGTGCCAGCAGCTTAGCGCTGCGGGAGGGCATTACAGATACGCAGTATTTT.

CDR3 sequence reads: CAWSVQGARFRAFF. CDR3 nucleotides: TGTGCCTGGAGTGTGCAGGGGGCACGGTTTCGGGCTTTCTTT. The chain couples TRBV30 to TRBJ1-1, with TRBD1 identical over 8 bases. The CDR3 is 14 amino acids. Germline V gene lookup returns CDR1 GTSNPN and CDR2 SVGIG (reference sequence). Trimming cost V 0 bases and J 11 bases; bases outside gene matches: 11. The full variable domain, with the rest looked up from reference TRBV30 and TRBJ1-1, is SQTIHQWPATLVQPVGSPLSLECTVEGTSNPNLYWYRQAAGRGLQLLFYSVGIGQISSEVPQNLSASRPQDRQFILSSKKLLLSDSGFYLCAWSVQGARFRAFFGQGTRLTVV.

V is TRBV6-7 and J is TRBJ2-7, with a possible D match to TRBD1 (5 bases). TRBV6-7 is an open reading frame whose function is uncertain. V was trimmed by 4 bases and J by 5 bases, leaving 9 bases between them. The CDR3 is 12 amino acids. The CDR3 reads CASSLSGHEQYF. For the CDR3, the DNA is TGTGCCAGCAGTTTATCAGGGCACGAGCAGTACTTC.

The chain links TRBV7-3 to TRBJ2-5; D is ambiguous. Trimming removed 1 base from V and 2 bases from J, with 5 bases in between. Looked up from germline, CDR1 is SGHTA and CDR2 is FQGTGA. CDR3 length: 13 residues. DNA of the CDR3: TGTGCCAGCAGCTTAAACTCACAAGAGACCCAGTACTTC. This gives the protein CASSLNSQETQYF. Full variable domain (outside the CDR3, taken from reference TRBV7-3 and TRBJ2-5): GAGVSQTPSNKVTEKGKYVELRCDPISGHTALYWYRQSLGQGPEFLIYFQGTGAADDSGLPNDRFFAVRPEGSVSTLKIQRTERGDSAVYLCASSLNSQETQYFGPGTRLLVL.

The rearrangement joins TRBV27 to TRBJ2-7; 7 nucleotides match TRBD1. The CDR3 is made up of 18 amino acids. V lost 6 bases to trimming and J lost 2 bases; unmatched junction nucleotides: 19. Germline V CDR1 and CDR2: MNHEY, SMNVEV (reference sequence). This CDR3 is CASSIRGRPGQVPYEQYF. The DNA for the CDR3 is TGTGCCAGCAGCATAAGAGGGCGGCCAGGACAGGTACCCTACGAGCAGTACTTC.

About this clone: At one end the junction does not follow the germline gene, possibly because of a read error. The rearrangement joins TRBV30 to TRBJ1-3; a weak D match, TRBD1 (5 bases). The CDR3 sequence is 12 residues long. CDR1 and CDR2 from the germline V gene are GTSNPN and SVGIG (reference sequence). CDR3 bases: TGTGCCTGGAGCGGGGTCGGGGCCGGGCCCAACTTT. This encodes CAWSGVGAGPNF.

This chain joins TRBV10-3 and TRBJ1-2; 7 bases match TRBD1. Trimming removed 3 bases from V and 3 bases from J; junction bases left unmatched: 4. The germline CDR1 and CDR2 sequences are ENHRY and SYGVKD. This CDR3 region has 14 residues. CDR3 sequence reads: CAISDATGYYGYTF. The DNA of the CDR3 is TGTGCCATCAGTGACGCGACAGGGTACTATGGCTACACCTTC.

V gene TRBV28 combines with J gene TRBJ2-7; 11 nucleotides align to TRBD1. The CDR3 contains 13 residues. Losses at the gene ends were 6 bases for V and 7 bases for J; bases not matched to a gene: 5. From germline, CDR1 is MDHEN and CDR2 SYDVKM. CDR3: CASSLGTGGEQYF. The CDR3 DNA follows: TGTGCCAGCAGCCTGGGGACAGGGGGAGAGCAGTACTTC.